One and the same sample provided the 27 T cell receptor beta chains below, sequenced in a study of shared clonotypes between healthy human individuals (dated by TCRdb to between 2020 and 2021). Receptor libraries were prepared by the immunoSEQ multiplex PCR assay. The table comes from immuneACCESS by way of TCRdb, which keeps in-frame sequences with V and J called. Part of the clones is missing from these tables; in studies checked, under half for an unresolved V gene and the rest for unknown reasons. In this sample the table shows approximately 95,000 clones, 67% of which occur a single time. Clones ranked in the top ten supply 35% to 55% of the sample. Input material: memory CD8+ T cells sorted from blood. The cell subset or site label, read with the paper, signifies: CD45RO+ cells pooled with CCR7-negative TemRA cells. Source of these receptors: a young man in good health.

This chain links TRBV2 with TRBJ2-7; 14 bases line up with TRBD2. Losses at the gene ends were 4 bases for V and 0 bases for J; bases not matched to a gene: 5. Germline CDR1 SNHLY, CDR2 FYNNEI. CDR3 length: 17 amino acids. For the CDR3, the DNA is TGTGCCAGCAGTGCCGGACTAGCGGGAGGCCCCTCCTACGAGCAGTACTTC. It translates to CASSAGLAGGPSYEQYF.

This rearrangement joins TRBV5-1 to TRBJ2-3; D call uncertain. Trimming left V 0 bases short and J 2 bases short, with 13 bases between. Germline V lookup: CDR1 SGHRS, CDR2 YFSETQ. This CDR3 is built from 16 residues. The DNA of the CDR3 is TGCGCCAGCAGCTTGGGGCGGACGGACCTCACAGATACGCAGTATTTT. Translation: CASSLGRTDLTDTQYF.

The chain links TRBV7-2 to TRBJ2-3, with D perhaps matching TRBD1 or TRBD2 (5 bases each). The germline CDR1 and CDR2 sequences are SGHTA and FQGNSA. V lost 4 bases to trimming and J lost 1 base, with 18 bases between them. The CDR3 spans 17 residues. The CDR3 loop reads CASSYSRERFGTDTQYF. For the CDR3, the DNA is TGTGCCAGCAGCTATTCCAGGGAGAGATTTGGCACAGATACGCAGTATTTT.

The rearrangement joins TRBV28 to TRBJ2-1; 7 bases match TRBD1. V dropped 4 bases and J dropped 0; count of bases not matched to a gene: 3. This CDR3 has 15 residues. Germline CDR1 MDHEN, CDR2 SYDVKM. The CDR3 coding sequence is TGTGCCAGCAGTTCCGGGACAGACTCCTACAATGAGCAGTTCTTC. Its translation: CASSSGTDSYNEQFF. The whole variable domain, filled in from reference TRBV28 and TRBJ2-1, reads DVKVTQSSRYLVKRTGEKVFLECVQDMDHENMFWYRQDPGLGLRLIYFSYDVKMKEKGDIPEGYSVSREKKERFSLILESASTNQTSMYLCASSSGTDSYNEQFFGPGTRLTVL.

This clone was picked up a small number of times. This chain links TRBV6-1 with TRBJ2-7; 8 bases fit TRBD1. CDR3 length: 16 residues. The germline CDR1 and CDR2 sequences are MNHNS and SASEGT. J was trimmed by 3 bases and V by 4 bases; bases with no gene match: 11. CDR3 nucleotides: TGTGCCAGCAGTGTAAACCCAGGGGGCGCCGGCTACGAGCAGTACTTC. Its protein is CASSVNPGGAGYEQYF.

The CDR3, as DNA: TGCAGCGTTTACCTGGGAACAGGGAAGGGGACCCAGTACTTC. Translation gives CSVYLGTGKGTQYF. The chain recombines TRBV29-1 with TRBJ2-5; tentatively, D is TRBD1 (6 bases). This CDR3 comprises 14 residues. From germline, CDR1 is SQVTM and CDR2 ANQGSEA. V lost 5 bases, J lost 7 bases, and 20 bases lay in between. The full variable domain, with the rest looked up from reference TRBV29-1 and TRBJ2-5, is SAVISQKPSRDICQRGTSLTIQCQVDSQVTMMFWYRQQPGQSLTLIATANQGSEATYESGFVIDKFPISRPNLTFSTLTVSNMSPEDSSIYLCSVYLGTGKGTQYFGPGTRLLVL.

This clone was seen only a few times. This chain's CDR3 is CASMEDYEQYF. CDR3 nucleotide sequence: TGTGCCAGCATGGAGGACTACGAGCAGTACTTC. The genes are TRBV28 and TRBJ2-7; D is possibly TRBD2 (5 bases). CDR1 is MDHEN, CDR2 SYDVKM, per germline. This CDR3 is 11 amino acids long. V gave up 7 bases and J gave up 3 bases, with 7 bases separating them.

The CDR3 DNA sequence: TGTGCCAGCAGCTTAGGCCCTAGCGGGTTCTACGAGCAGTACTTC. The encoded protein is CASSLGPSGFYEQYF. The V gene is TRBV11-2, the J gene TRBJ2-7; 8 bases line up with TRBD2. Germline values: CDR1 SGHAT, CDR2 FQNNGV. The trim removed 1 base at V and 3 bases at J, leaving 5 bases unmatched. The CDR3 has 15 amino acids. The full variable domain, with the rest looked up from reference TRBV11-2 and TRBJ2-7, is EAGVAQSPRYKIIEKRQSVAFWCNPISGHATLYWYQQILGQGPKLLIQFQNNGVVDDSQLPKDRFSAERLKGVDSTLKIQPAKLEDSAVYLCASSLGPSGFYEQYFGPGTRLTVT.

This sequence joins TRBV5-1 and TRBJ2-3; 7 bases are shared with TRBD2. The CDR3 loop spans 13 amino acids. Germline V CDR1 and CDR2: SGHRS, YFSETQ. Losses at the gene ends were 7 bases for V and 4 bases for J; bases not matched to a gene: 6. This CDR3 reads CASRGDSSDTQYF. As DNA, the CDR3 is TGCGCCAGCCGGGGGGACTCTTCAGATACGCAGTATTTT.

CDR3 region: CASSPTSGAPSYEQYF. The CDR3 DNA follows: TGTGCCAGCAGCCCGACTAGCGGAGCACCCTCCTACGAGCAGTACTTC. The chain recombines TRBV4-2 with TRBJ2-7; 9 bases are a match to TRBD2. The junction had 7 bases not matched to a gene; V was cut back by 4 bases and J by 0 bases. CDR1 is LGHNA, CDR2 YNFKEQ, per germline. This CDR3 is 16 amino acids long.

This clone was seen only a few times. The chain couples TRBV19 to TRBJ2-7; 9 bases are shared with TRBD2. Trimming took 3 bases from V and 5 from J; bases not matched to a gene: 11. Looked up from germline, CDR1 is LNHDA and CDR2 is SQIVND (reference sequence). The CDR3 length is 16 residues. In DNA, the CDR3 is TGTGCCAGTAGTATTCTGGCGGGAGGGGGTCGGAACGAGCAGTACTTC. This sequence encodes CASSILAGGGRNEQYF.

The chain is built from TRBV29-1 and TRBJ1-4; D remains unclear. Trimming shortened V by 6 bases and J by 5 bases, and 13 bases separated the two germline ends. The CDR3 consists of 13 residues. Germline CDR1 is SQVTM and CDR2 is ANQGSEA. CDR3 amino acids: CSVKGRGNEKLFF. As DNA, the CDR3 is TGCAGCGTCAAAGGTCGCGGAAATGAAAAACTGTTTTTT. Using reference TRBV29-1 and TRBJ1-4 for the parts outside the CDR3, the full variable domain is SAVISQKPSRDICQRGTSLTIQCQVDSQVTMMFWYRQQPGQSLTLIATANQGSEATYESGFVIDKFPISRPNLTFSTLTVSNMSPEDSSIYLCSVKGRGNEKLFFGSGTQLSVL.

This chain uses TRBV27 with TRBJ2-1; 9 nucleotides match TRBD2. This CDR3 region has 16 residues. V lost 2 bases to trimming and J lost 4 bases; unmatched junction nucleotides: 6. Germline V CDR1 and CDR2: MNHEY, SMNVEV (reference sequence). The CDR3, as DNA: TGTGCCAGCAGTTTAGATGGGACTAGCTGGTACAATGAGCAGTTCTTC. It codes for CASSLDGTSWYNEQFF.

The genes are TRBV11-2 and TRBJ2-1, with a weak D call TRBD2 (6 bases). The V end was cut by 0 bases, the J end by 0 bases, with 15 bases between. The CDR3 runs 18 residues. Germline values: CDR1 SGHAT, CDR2 FQNNGV. The CDR3 region has the DNA TGTGCCAGCAGCTTAGATTCCATACTAGCCAACTCCTACAATGAGCAGTTCTTC. It codes for CASSLDSILANSYNEQFF.

The chain couples TRBV29-1 to TRBJ2-2; no reliable D call. This CDR3 has 13 amino acids. Trimming cost V 7 bases and J 2 bases, with 11 bases left between them. Germline CDR1 reads SQVTM; CDR2 reads ANQGSEA. The CDR3 loop is CSARHTNTGELFF. The CDR3 DNA is TGCAGCGCTAGACATACTAACACCGGGGAGCTGTTTTTT.

J is TRBJ2-2 and V is TRBV29-1; either TRBD1 or TRBD2 may fit D (6 bases each). The CDR3 loop spans 14 amino acids. Germline assignment: CDR1 SQVTM and CDR2 ANQGSEA. The V end lost 4 bases, the J end lost 1 base, and 10 bases lay between the germline ends. The CDR3 sequence is CSVAGAWNTGELFF. Here the CDR3 DNA reads TGCAGCGTTGCGGGGGCTTGGAACACCGGGGAGCTGTTTTTT.

The J gene is TRBJ2-5, the V gene TRBV18, with TRBD2 matching over 10 bases. V dropped 5 bases and J dropped 3; count of bases not matched to a gene: 9. CDR1 and CDR2 from the germline V gene are KGHSH and LQKENI. CDR3 length: 16 residues. The CDR3 coding sequence is TGTGCCAGCTCAGCTAACCCTGGGACTAGCGAAGAGACCCAGTACTTC. Its translation is CASSANPGTSEETQYF.

This chain links TRBV5-1 with TRBJ1-3; 7 bases map to TRBD1. V lost 0 bases and J lost 7; bases outside the gene matches: 4. Germline assignment: CDR1 SGHRS and CDR2 YFSETQ. This CDR3 contains 14 residues. The CDR3 loop is CASSLGGGRNTIYF. Here the CDR3 DNA reads TGCGCCAGCAGCTTGGGAGGGGGCCGTAACACCATATATTTT.

The rearrangement links TRBV7-9 to TRBJ1-1; 10 nucleotides align to TRBD1. CDR3 length: 17 residues. Looked up from germline, CDR1 is SEHNR and CDR2 is FQNEAQ (reference sequence). The J segment lost 3 bases and the V segment lost 3 bases, leaving 10 bases of the junction unmatched. This CDR3 reads CASSFLGTGVLDTEAFF. CDR3 in DNA: TGTGCCAGCAGCTTCTTAGGGACAGGGGTTTTGGACACTGAAGCTTTCTTT.

About this clone itself: Other DNA sequences in this specimen translate into the identical CDR3. The CDR3 coding sequence is TGTGCCAGCAGTGACGGGACTAGCGGGTACAATGAGCAGTTCTTC. This encodes CASSDGTSGYNEQFF. V is TRBV6-4 and J is TRBJ2-1, with 12 bases aligning to TRBD2. The CDR3 consists of 15 residues. In germline, CDR1 is MRHNA, CDR2 SNTAGT. J was trimmed by 4 bases and V by 2 bases; bases with no gene match: 0.

The chain combines TRBV4-1 with TRBJ2-1, with D tentatively TRBD1 (7 bases). V was cut by 0 bases and J by 14 bases, with 29 bases left in between. From germline, CDR1 is MGHRA and CDR2 YSYEKL. The CDR3 totals 18 residues. CDR3 residues: CASSQEPSPGGILGGEFF. The CDR3 nucleotides read TGCGCCAGCAGCCAAGAGCCATCCCCAGGGGGGATATTAGGTGGGGAGTTCTTC.

In this sample, this clone turned up once. The gene calls are TRBV18 and TRBJ2-7; TRBD2 matches at 11 bases. Trimming took 5 bases from V and 1 from J; bases not matched to a gene: 7. Looked up from germline, CDR1 is KGHSH and CDR2 is LQKENI. CDR3 length: 16 residues. The CDR3 region has the DNA TGTGCCAGCTCATCCAAGACTAGCGGGATGTCCTACGAGCAGTACTTC. Its translation: CASSSKTSGMSYEQYF.

The rearrangement links TRBV7-8 to TRBJ1-1; maybe TRBD1 (5 bases). The germline V gene has CDR1 SGHVS and CDR2 FQNEAQ. The CDR3 consists of 17 residues. Trimming left V 5 bases short and J 1 base short, with 20 bases between. The CDR3, as DNA: TGTGCCAGCAGCGCGTTAGGTGGGGGTTTAAGGAACACTGAAGCTTTCTTT. It yields the protein CASSALGGGLRNTEAFF.

There are a few counts of this clone. The chain uses TRBV7-9 and TRBJ1-5; tentative D call: TRBD1 (6 bases). Germline V gene data show CDR1 as SEHNR and CDR2 as FQNEAQ (reference sequence). V lost 6 bases and J 3 bases, leaving 12 bases between the germline ends. The CDR3 sequence is 14 residues long. This CDR3 is CASSPQGNNQPQHF. CDR3 in DNA: TGTGCCAGCAGTCCTCAGGGGAACAATCAGCCCCAGCATTTT.

The chain joins TRBV7-6 to TRBJ2-1, with 7 positions matching TRBD2. Trimming at V came to 4 bases and at J to 0 bases, leaving 6 bases not matched to a gene. This CDR3 is 16 amino acids long. CDR1 and CDR2 (germline): SGHVS, FNYEAQ. CDR3 in amino acids: CASSSRGSLSYNEQFF. CDR3 nucleotides: TGTGCCAGCAGCTCTCGCGGGAGCCTCTCCTACAATGAGCAGTTCTTC.

On this clone itself: The same CDR3 can be traced to other DNA sequences in this sample. The CDR3 loop reads CSVARMNTEAFF. The CDR3 nucleotides are TGCAGCGTTGCGCGGATGAACACTGAAGCTTTCTTT. The chain is built from TRBV29-1 and TRBJ1-1; no clear D. Between the trimmed V and J ends, which lost 4 bases and 0 bases, there was a span of 6 bases. This CDR3 has 12 residues. CDR1 is SQVTM and CDR2 is ANQGSEA in the germline V gene.

V usage is TRBV2 and J usage is TRBJ2-1, with unresolved D. Germline V gene sequence: CDR1 SNHLY, CDR2 FYNNEI. CDR3 length equals 12 residues. The germline V and J ends were trimmed by 5 bases and 5 bases, with 7 bases remaining between them. This CDR3 reads CASSYGNNEQFF. The CDR3 DNA sequence: TGTGCCAGCAGTTATGGGAACAATGAGCAGTTCTTC.